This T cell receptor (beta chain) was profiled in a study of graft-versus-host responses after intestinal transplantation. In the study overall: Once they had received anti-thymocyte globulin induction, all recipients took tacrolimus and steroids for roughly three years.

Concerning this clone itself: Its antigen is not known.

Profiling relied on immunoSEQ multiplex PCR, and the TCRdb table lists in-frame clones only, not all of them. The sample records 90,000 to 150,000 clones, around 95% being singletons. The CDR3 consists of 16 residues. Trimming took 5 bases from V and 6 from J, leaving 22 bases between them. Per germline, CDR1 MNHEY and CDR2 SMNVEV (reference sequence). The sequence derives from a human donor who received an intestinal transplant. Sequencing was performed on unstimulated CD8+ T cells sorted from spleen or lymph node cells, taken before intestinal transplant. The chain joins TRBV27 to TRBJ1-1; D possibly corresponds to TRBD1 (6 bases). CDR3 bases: TGTGCCAGCAGTCACCCGTCGGAGGGGGGTTATCCTGAAGCTTTCTTT. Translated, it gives CASSHPSEGGYPEAFF.